The 24 T cell receptor beta chains reported below all come from one sample, sequenced in a study of OX40 agonist ivuxolimab in advanced cancers. TCRdb's table, derived via immunoSEQ multiplex PCR, lists solely in-frame clones and lacks some. The sample shows 35,000 to 55,000 clones, 85% to 95% of them seen only once. This material consisted of CD4+ or CD8+ T cells sorted from blood, taken in a trial of the OX40 agonist ivuxolimab. The receptor source for this set is an adult with an advanced solid tumor such as melanoma, head and neck, liver or kidney cancer.

This clone has a single count. V is TRBV9 and J is TRBJ2-3; D gene uncertain. The CDR3 spans 14 residues. V lost 4 bases, J lost 2 bases, and 11 bases lay in between. From germline, CDR1 is SGDLS and CDR2 YYNGEE. CDR3 amino acids: CASSPGTFTDTQYF. The CDR3 DNA reads TGTGCCAGCAGCCCGGGTACCTTCACAGATACGCAGTATTTT.

The chain couples TRBV7-9 to TRBJ2-3; the match to TRBD2 covers 8 bases. This CDR3 contains 16 residues. CDR1 and CDR2 (germline): SEHNR, FQNEAQ (reference sequence). The CDR3 DNA reads as TGTCGGGTGGGACTAGTTTCGGAACCGTTCACAGATACGCAGTATTTT. Amino acid sequence: CRVGLVSEPFTDTQYF.

The J gene is TRBJ1-5, the V gene TRBV6-1; D is perhaps TRBD1 (5 bases). The CDR3 is 14 residues long. V dropped 4 bases and J dropped 0 bases, with 7 bases sitting between them. Germline CDR1 MNHNS, CDR2 SASEGT. CDR3 nucleotides: TGTGCCAGCAGTGGGGGCCTTAGCAATCAGCCCCAGCATTTT. Protein: CASSGGLSNQPQHF.

This chain links TRBV30 with TRBJ1-1, with D uncertain. V gave up 2 bases and J gave up 1 base, with 14 bases separating them. The CDR3 runs 15 residues. In germline, CDR1 is GTSNPN, CDR2 SVGIG (reference sequence). This chain's CDR3 is CAWSPRTLGNTEAFF. The CDR3 DNA reads TGTGCCTGGAGTCCTCGTACGTTGGGGAACACTGAAGCTTTCTTT.

This chain connects TRBV9 to TRBJ2-7; TRBD2 agrees at 7 bases. Losses at the gene ends were 0 bases for V and 7 bases for J; bases not matched to a gene: 7. Germline V gene lookup returns CDR1 SGDLS and CDR2 YYNGEE. CDR3 length: 14 amino acids. In nucleotides, the CDR3 is TGTGCCAGCAGCGTAGGTGGCGGGAGCGGTGAGCAGTACTTC. It yields the protein CASSVGGGSGEQYF.

The chain recombines TRBV9 with TRBJ2-1, with D hard to call. CDR1 and CDR2 from the germline V gene are SGDLS and YYNGEE. Between the trimmed V and J ends, which lost 0 bases and 2 bases, there was a span of 9 bases. There are 15 residues in the CDR3. CDR3 loop: CASSVEDGPYNEQFF. DNA of the CDR3: TGTGCCAGCAGCGTAGAGGACGGTCCCTACAATGAGCAGTTCTTC.

The chain joins TRBV11-3 to TRBJ1-1; 8 nucleotides align to TRBD1. This CDR3 is built from 15 residues. With V trimmed by 5 bases and J by 1 base, 6 bases remained unmatched. The germline CDR1 and CDR2 sequences are SGHNT and YENEEA. The CDR3 DNA reads as TGTGCCAGCAGCCTCGACAGGGGCCCGAACACTGAAGCTTTCTTT. It codes for CASSLDRGPNTEAFF. Full variable domain (rest looked up from reference TRBV11-3 and TRBJ1-1): EAGVVQSPRYKIIEKKQPVAFWCNPISGHNTLYWYLQNLGQGPELLIRYENEEAVDDSQLPKDRFSAERLKGVDSTLKIQPAELGDSAVYLCASSLDRGPNTEAFFGQGTRLTVV.

The V call is TRBV20-1, the J call TRBJ1-1; no clear D gene. Germline V CDR1 and CDR2: DFQATT, SNEGSKA (reference sequence). V gave up 5 bases and J gave up 0 bases, with 4 bases separating them. The CDR3 runs to 11 residues. CDR3 in amino acids: CSAPLNTEAFF. CDR3 coding DNA: TGCAGTGCTCCATTGAACACTGAAGCTTTCTTT.

Here the CDR3 DNA reads TGTGCCAGCAGCTTAGATGAAGGCCCCAATCAGCCCCAGCATTTT. This gives the protein CASSLDEGPNQPQHF. The chain has TRBV11-2 and TRBJ1-5; D unresolved. The V and J ends lost 0 bases and 3 bases respectively, with 9 bases between them. The CDR3 is 15 residues long. Looked up from germline, CDR1 is SGHAT and CDR2 is FQNNGV. Full variable domain (rest looked up from reference TRBV11-2 and TRBJ1-5): EAGVAQSPRYKIIEKRQSVAFWCNPISGHATLYWYQQILGQGPKLLIQFQNNGVVDDSQLPKDRFSAERLKGVDSTLKIQPAKLEDSAVYLCASSLDEGPNQPQHFGDGTRLSIL.

This sequence joins TRBV7-2 and TRBJ1-4; TRBD1 agrees at 10 bases. This CDR3 is built from 15 residues. V lost 5 bases to trimming and J lost 8 bases; unmatched junction nucleotides: 8. Germline V gives CDR1 SGHTA, CDR2 FQGNSA. CDR3 sequence (DNA): TGTGCCAGCAGCCCCTGGGACAGGGGTGGGGAAAAACTGTTTTTT. It yields the protein CASSPWDRGGEKLFF.

The CDR3 DNA reads as TGTGCCAGTTCACCGGGACTAGTGAGAGATACGCAGTATTTT. Its translation is CASSPGLVRDTQYF. This chain uses TRBV19 with TRBJ2-3, with 8 bases fitting TRBD2. Germline V lookup: CDR1 LNHDA, CDR2 SQIVND (reference sequence). Trimming cost V 8 bases and J 5 bases; bases outside gene matches: 9. The CDR3 consists of 14 residues.

This chain links TRBV27 with TRBJ2-6; 8 nucleotides agree with TRBD1. This CDR3 is built from 18 residues. The V gene's germline CDR1 is MNHEY and CDR2 SMNVEV (reference sequence). J was trimmed by 1 base and V by 3 bases; bases with no gene match: 8. The DNA for the CDR3 is TGTGCCAGCAGTTTCTTAGACAGGGGCCAATCTGGGGCCAACGTCCTGACTTTC. Translation: CASSFLDRGQSGANVLTF. Complete variable domain (other parts from reference TRBV27 and TRBJ2-6): EAQVTQNPRYLITVTGKKLTVTCSQNMNHEYMSWYRQDPGLGLRQIYYSMNVEVTDKGDVPEGYKVSRKEKRNFPLILESPSPNQTSLYFCASSFLDRGQSGANVLTFGAGSRLTVL.

The chain carries TRBV7-2 and TRBJ2-1, with 8 bases that match TRBD1. The germline V gene encodes CDR1 SGHTA and CDR2 FQGNSA. V lost 2 bases and J lost 4; bases outside the gene matches: 10. The CDR3 runs 17 residues. The CDR3 sequence: CASSLMAGGDFYNEQFF. CDR3 sequence (DNA): TGTGCCAGCAGCTTAATGGCAGGGGGCGATTTTTACAATGAGCAGTTCTTC.

This clone was observed a single time. This sequence joins TRBV9 and TRBJ1-5; no firm D call. CDR3 size: 17 residues. Germline CDR1 and CDR2: SGDLS and YYNGEE. Between the trimmed V and J ends, which lost 0 bases and 0 bases, there was a span of 13 bases. Written as DNA, the CDR3 is TGTGCCAGCAGCGTAGGCGGGGATGCGAATAGCAATCAGCCCCAGCATTTT. This encodes CASSVGGDANSNQPQHF.

The V call is TRBV4-2, the J call TRBJ2-3, with TRBD2 matching 9 bases. The germline V gene has CDR1 LGHNA and CDR2 YNFKEQ. The CDR3 runs to 16 residues. V was pared by 4 bases and J by 2 bases, with 7 bases of the junction left unmatched. Written as DNA, the CDR3 is TGTGCCAGCAGCCTTTATGAGCGGGAGGACACAGATACGCAGTATTTT. This gives the protein CASSLYEREDTDTQYF.

This chain uses TRBV21-1 with TRBJ1-3. TRBV21-1 has pseudogene status. The CDR3 extends over 16 amino acids. The chain's CDR3 is CASSPGRRAFGNTIYF. The CDR3 region has the DNA TGTGCCAGCAGTCCGGGGCGCCGAGCTTTTGGAAACACCATATATTTT.

The genes are TRBV30 and TRBJ1-5; no clear D. This CDR3 region has 13 residues. The V gene's germline CDR1 is GTSNPN and CDR2 SVGIG (reference sequence). V lost 0 bases and J 9 bases, leaving 12 bases between the germline ends. CDR3 DNA sequence: TGTGCCTGGAGTGTAGGGTCGCTAGGGCCCCAGCATTTT. Its translation is CAWSVGSLGPQHF.

The V gene is TRBV11-3, the J gene TRBJ1-2; perhaps TRBD1 as D (6 bases). Germline-derived CDR1 and CDR2 are SGHNT and YENEEA. The CDR3 contains 15 residues. V lost 5 bases and J lost 7, with 20 bases in between. CDR3 in amino acids: CASSATSDRSGGYTF. The CDR3 DNA sequence: TGTGCCAGCAGCGCAACCAGCGACAGGTCTGGTGGCTACACCTTC.

The chain couples TRBV7-8 to TRBJ1-2; 7 positions match TRBD1. Germline-derived CDR1 and CDR2 are SGHVS and FQNEAQ. The CDR3 has 12 amino acids. The ends lost 3 bases at V and 7 bases at J; junction bases unmatched: 2. CDR3: CASSLTGPGYTF. As DNA, the CDR3 is TGTGCCAGCAGCTTGACAGGGCCTGGCTACACCTTC.

The chain uses TRBV5-5 and TRBJ2-7; no clear D gene. Trimming pared 4 bases from V and 4 bases from J, leaving 15 bases between. The CDR3 extends over 14 amino acids. Germline loops: CDR1 SGHKS, CDR2 YYEKEE (reference sequence). The CDR3 protein is CASSPWSLAYEQYF. DNA for the CDR3: TGTGCCAGCAGCCCATGGTCGTTAGCTTACGAGCAGTACTTC.

This chain uses TRBV11-1 with TRBJ2-7; weak D call: TRBD2 (5 bases). From germline, CDR1 is SGHAT and CDR2 FQDESV (reference sequence). The CDR3 is 15 amino acids. V lost 1 base and J 3 bases, leaving 13 bases between the germline ends. The DNA for the CDR3 is TGTGCCAGCAGCTTAGAAGGTGGACTCGGCTACGAGCAGTACTTC. Encoded protein: CASSLEGGLGYEQYF.

The chain joins TRBV11-2 to TRBJ2-1, with 10 bases lining up with TRBD2. Per the germline V gene, CDR1 is SGHAT and CDR2 is FQNNGV. The CDR3 loop spans 16 amino acids. Losses at the gene ends were 8 bases for V and 0 bases for J; bases not matched to a gene: 7. The CDR3, as DNA: TGTGCCAGCCGTCTAGCGGGAGTCCTCTCCTACAATGAGCAGTTCTTC. Translating it yields CASRLAGVLSYNEQFF. The full variable domain, its missing parts supplied by reference TRBV11-2 and TRBJ2-1, is EAGVAQSPRYKIIEKRQSVAFWCNPISGHATLYWYQQILGQGPKLLIQFQNNGVVDDSQLPKDRFSAERLKGVDSTLKIQPAKLEDSAVYLCASRLAGVLSYNEQFFGPGTRLTVL.

The chain links TRBV7-2 to TRBJ2-5; possibly TRBD2 for D (6 bases). Germline lookup yields CDR1 SGHTA and CDR2 FQGNSA. The CDR3 spans 18 residues. V dropped 2 bases and J dropped 7 bases, with 26 bases sitting between them. The CDR3 nucleotides are TGTGCCAGCAGCTTAATCCCGTCTAGCGCAGTCGAATATGGGACCCAGTACTTC. Residues: CASSLIPSSAVEYGTQYF.

This clone came up once. The CDR3 DNA sequence: TGTGCCAGCAGTTTTTATGGGGGTGCCACTGAAGCTTTCTTT. Protein sequence: CASSFYGGATEAFF. The rearrangement joins TRBV27 to TRBJ1-1, with a possible D match to TRBD1 (5 bases). Trimming took 3 bases from V and 4 from J, leaving 12 bases between them. Germline loops: CDR1 MNHEY, CDR2 SMNVEV (reference sequence). The CDR3 has 14 residues.